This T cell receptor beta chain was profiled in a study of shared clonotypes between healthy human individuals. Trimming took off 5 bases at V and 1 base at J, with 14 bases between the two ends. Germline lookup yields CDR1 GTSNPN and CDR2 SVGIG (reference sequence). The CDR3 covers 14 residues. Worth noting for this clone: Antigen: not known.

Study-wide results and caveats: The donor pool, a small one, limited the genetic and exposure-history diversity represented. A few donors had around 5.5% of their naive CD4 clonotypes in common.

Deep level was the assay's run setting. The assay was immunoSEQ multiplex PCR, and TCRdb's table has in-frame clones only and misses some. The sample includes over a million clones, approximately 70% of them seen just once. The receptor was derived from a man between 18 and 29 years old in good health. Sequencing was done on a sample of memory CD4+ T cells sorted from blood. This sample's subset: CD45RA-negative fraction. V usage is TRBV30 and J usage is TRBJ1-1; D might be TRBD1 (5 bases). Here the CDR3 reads CAWSGIGSNTEAFF. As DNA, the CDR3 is TGTGCCTGGTCAGGGATTGGGTCGAACACTGAAGCTTTCTTT.